The subject of this entry is one T cell receptor (beta chain). This clonotype has only a few counts. The antigen it recognizes is unknown. No base quality values were provided; no much bigger clone lies one nucleotide off. Donors were 39 systemically healthy Caucasian individuals from Russia aged roughly 6 to 95 years. Approximately 10 milliliters of peripheral blood were collected from each donor into EDTA-treated Vacutainer tubes. Ficoll-Paque density-gradient centrifugation was used to isolate PBMCs, with at least 6.5 million per sample. Trizol reagent was used to extract total RNA from PBMCs, with at least 5 micrograms per sample. For every donor, flow cytometry on a PBMC aliquot measured the percentage of naive CD45RAhigh/CD27high T cells. V is cut back by 6 bases and J by 6 bases, with 11 bases in the junction unmatched. From the germline V gene, CDR1 is SGHTA and CDR2 is FQGNSA. Counted from cysteine to phenylalanine, this CDR3 has 15 amino acids. CDR3 DNA only is kept here, 45 bases in frame from base 1.

Preparation of the library involved 5' RACE. TCRdb records Illumina HiSeq 2500 as the sequencer. The second PCR ran for about 7 to 11 cycles and used a J-beta primer mix along with a sample-barcoded 5' primer. A template-switch 5' adaptor carrying 12 random nucleotides introduced a unique molecular identifier onto each TCR beta cDNA molecule. Each sample yielded at least 2.5 million CDR3-containing paired-end reads. First-strand cDNA was synthesized from all RNA with the Mint cDNA synthesis kit, primed by a TRBC-specific oligonucleotide. Following uracil-DNA glycosylase treatment, all cDNA underwent a first 18-cycle PCR with the universal primers M1SS and BC2_uni_R. The authors processed their data as follows. Normalization of each sample was performed by random selection of 1 million high-quality reads, each carrying a distinct molecular identifier. Instead of being binned into consensus sequences, reads with shared molecular identifiers were discarded. MiTCR, with a Q25 quality threshold and the strictest error-elimination algorithm, was used for CDR3 identification, clonotype clustering and error correction. A nonparametric unseen species model with Euler transformation was used to estimate a lower bound on total TCR beta diversity. The public reads were quality trimmed at Q25 with fastp and then assembled into clones with MiXCR by TCRdb, keeping productive beta chains. Identical CDR3 protein sequences are pooled into one entry, listed with their most common genes and DNA. TCRdb's processing, not the authors', yielded these V and J calls. This sample holds about 580,000 distinct CDR3 sequences; 45% to 55% were observed only once. About 26% of the sample is held by the ten biggest clonotypes.

These data come from a study of blood T cells in healthy people across ages (dated by TCRdb to the mid-2010s). For the study in its entirety: In model experiments, template switching captured about one uniquely barcoded TCR beta cDNA molecule for every two T cells. To track age-related changes in TCR beta repertoire diversity, the study relied on deep sequencing normalized with unique cDNA molecular identifiers. The donors were split into four age groups: young (average around 15 years), middle-aged (about 40), aged (approximately 59) and long-lived (more than 80). Donors of different ages were randomly distributed across sequencing lanes to avoid experimental bias. Two additional independent replicas of 1 million unique cDNA reads from the same blood draw were analyzed for two donors (one aged 18 to 30 and one aged 80 or older).

Broader findings and caveats from the paper: As age increased, observed TCR beta diversity per million T cells dropped in a roughly linear way, and a significant reduction was already evident by age about 40. The CMV infection status of donors was not known, potentially confounding age-related changes in expanded clonotypes. Because profiling used bulk unsorted PBMCs, naive and antigen-experienced compartments could not be compared conclusively. Estimates of total diversity based on one million sequenced T cells were considered lower bounds and underestimates. The long-lived group showed more naive CD4+ T cells, fewer expanded clones and increased TCR diversity than the aged group, suggesting age selection. There was a strong correlation between observed TCR beta diversity and the percentage of naive T cells measured by flow cytometry.

The source material was blood. The source is an elderly man in good health. The chain links TRBV7-2 with TRBJ2-1; 7 bases in the junction line up with TRBD1. The nucleotides read TGTGCCAGCAGTCGAGGGGGCCCAGAATCCAATGAGCAGTTCTTC. Translated, this is CASSRGGPESNEQFF.